This T cell receptor (beta chain) was retrieved from a study of shared clonotypes between healthy human individuals. With regard to this clone: The target antigen is unknown.

TCRdb's copy holds only in-frame clones and misses some; the assay was immunoSEQ multiplex PCR. Among some 1.1 million clones listed, approximately 80% were seen once. CDR3 length: 14 residues. Germline V lookup: CDR1 GTSNPN, CDR2 SVGIG (reference sequence). Overall study results and limits: Estimated clonotype richness was generally higher in naive than memory subsets.

This chain connects TRBV30 to TRBJ2-5, with TRBD2 identical over 13 bases. The J call may not be correct, given that the DNA end is closer to TRBJ2-7. This receptor was taken from a man between 18 and 29 years old in good health. Some clones in this sample may be carry-over from other donors' samples. Sequenced sample: memory CD4+ T cells from PBMCs. Stated subset: CD45RA-negative fraction. CDR3 sequence (DNA): TGTGCCCGCTTCGGACTAGCGGGAGTAGACGAGCAGTACTTC. Residues: CARFGLAGVDEQYF.